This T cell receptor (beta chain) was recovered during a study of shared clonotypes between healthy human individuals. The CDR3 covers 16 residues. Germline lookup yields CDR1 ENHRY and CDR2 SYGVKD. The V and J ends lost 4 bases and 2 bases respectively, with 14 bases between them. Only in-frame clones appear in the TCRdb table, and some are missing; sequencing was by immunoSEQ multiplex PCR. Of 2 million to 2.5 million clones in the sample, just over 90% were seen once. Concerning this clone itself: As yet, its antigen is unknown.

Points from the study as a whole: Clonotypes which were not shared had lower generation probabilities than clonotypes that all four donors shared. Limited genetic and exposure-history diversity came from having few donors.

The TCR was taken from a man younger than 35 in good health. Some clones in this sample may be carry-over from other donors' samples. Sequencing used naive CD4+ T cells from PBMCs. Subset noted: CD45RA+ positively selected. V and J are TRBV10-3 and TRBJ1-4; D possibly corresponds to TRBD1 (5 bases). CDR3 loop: CAISADHGGTNEKLFF. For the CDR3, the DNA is TGTGCCATCAGTGCGGACCACGGGGGGACTAATGAAAAACTGTTTTTT.